In its sample, the clone carrying this T cell receptor (beta chain) was seen once. Here immunoSEQ multiplex PCR was the method, and the copy in TCRdb shows in-frame clones only, minus some. The profile shows some 200,000 clones, 80% to 95% of them singletons. This specimen comes from a study of blood T cell repertoires in COVID-19. The V gene's germline CDR1 is MNHEY and CDR2 SVGAGI. V lost 6 bases and J 4 bases, leaving 9 bases between the germline ends. This CDR3 spans 12 amino acids. The V call is TRBV6-5, the J call TRBJ1-1, with D possibly matching TRBD1 (5 bases). This clonotype was obtained from a man between 50 and 59 years old with acute or convalescent COVID-19. Material for sequencing was peripheral blood. The CDR3 DNA sequence: TGTGCCAGCAGCAGGGAGGGCACTGAAGCTTTCTTT. This gives the protein CASSREGTEAFF.